This record looks at one T cell receptor (beta chain) sequence and its context. The data were obtained in a study of blood T cell repertoires in COVID-19. Here immunoSEQ multiplex PCR was the method, and the copy in TCRdb shows in-frame clones only, minus some. Of some 520,000 clones in the sample, about 88% were seen once. The sample comprised peripheral blood. The TCR comes from a man younger than 30 with COVID-19, enrolled during active disease.

In DNA, the CDR3 is TGTGCCAGCTCGACAGGGGTAGAGACCCAGTACTTC. Amino acids: CASSTGVETQYF. V usage is TRBV3-1 (or the pseudogene TRBV3-2) and J usage is TRBJ2-5, with 8 bases lining up with TRBD1. This CDR3 region has 12 residues. V dropped 8 bases and J dropped 4; count of bases not matched to a gene: 3. In germline, CDR1 is LGHDT, CDR2 YNNKEL (reference sequence).